Listed below are T cell receptor beta chains from one sample, sequenced in a study of control samples from healthy donors and cancer patients. Method: immunoSEQ multiplex PCR; TCRdb's copy keeps in-frame clones and lacks some. The data hold 100,000 to 120,000 clones, with roughly 85% observed a single time. Sequencing was done on a sample of blood. These TCRs come from a woman aged 50 to 60 in good health. The CDR3 runs from the conserved cysteine through the conserved F or W. Each record gives: clone size, V gene, D gene, J gene, CDR3 protein, CDR3 DNA. A D gene is named only where the DNA matches it firmly. Expanded clones are given a class, and other clones once, few, many or no size at all.

few	TRBV2	-	TRBJ1-2	CASSETTGLPNYGYTF	TGTGCCAGCAGTGAAACTACGGGCCTACCTAACTATGGCTACACCTTC
few	TRBV12-5	-	TRBJ1-1	CASGITSPSPRLNTEAFF	TGTGCTAGTGGTATCACAAGCCCCTCGCCCAGGCTGAACACTGAAGCTTTCTTT
-	TRBV7-2	-	TRBJ1-1	CASSLTEGTEAFF	TGTGCCAGCAGCTTAACCGAGGGCACTGAAGCTTTCTTT
-	TRBV28	-	TRBJ1-4	CASSLGSRGEKLFF	TGTGCCAGCAGTTTAGGGTCCCGGGGTGAAAAACTGTTTTTT
-	TRBV30	-	TRBJ1-1	CAWSGGGQVEAFF	TGTGCCTGGAGTGGCGGGGGGCAGGTTGAAGCTTTCTTT
-	TRBV4-3	TRBD2	TRBJ2-7	CASSQGGGGPGYEQYF	TGCGCCAGCAGCCAAGGCGGCGGGGGGCCGGGTTACGAGCAGTACTTC
-	TRBV2	TRBD1	TRBJ1-5	CASTGQGVSNQPQHF	TGTGCCAGCACCGGACAGGGGGTCAGCAATCAGCCCCAGCATTTT
-	TRBV7-2	-	TRBJ2-1	CASSLSLYNEQFF	TGTGCCAGCAGCTTAAGTCTCTACAATGAGCAGTTCTTC
-	TRBV7-9	TRBD1	TRBJ1-1	CASSLPGQGYAEAFF	TGTGCCAGCAGCTTACCGGGACAGGGTTATGCTGAAGCTTTCTTT
-	TRBV6-5	TRBD1	TRBJ1-2	CASRETGGDYGYTF	TGTGCCAGCAGGGAGACAGGGGGTGACTATGGCTACACCTTC
-	TRBV5-8	-	TRBJ2-3	CASSPHQGGGDTQYF	TGTGCCAGCAGCCCCCACCAGGGGGGGGGAGATACGCAGTATTTT
-	TRBV14	TRBD1	TRBJ1-5	CASSRGQGSNQPQHF	TGTGCCAGCAGCCGCGGACAGGGAAGCAATCAGCCCCAGCATTTT
-	TRBV3-1/TRBV3-2	-	TRBJ2-2	CASTQRGSTGELFF	TGTGCCAGTACACAAAGGGGATCAACCGGGGAGCTGTTTTTT
-	TRBV4-2	TRBD1	TRBJ1-2	CASSQEGQGTGYGYTF	TGTGCCAGCAGCCAAGAGGGACAGGGGACCGGCTATGGCTACACCTTC
-	TRBV30	-	TRBJ1-6	CAWTLRGSPLHF	TGTGCCTGGACTTTACGGGGTTCACCCCTCCACTTT
few	TRBV21-1	-	TRBJ2-1	CASAPSPTSGGGYNEQFF	TGTGCCAGCGCGCCGAGTCCTACTAGCGGGGGAGGGTACAATGAGCAGTTCTTC
-	TRBV4-3	-	TRBJ1-6	CASSQRGEGAKNSPLHF	TGCGCCAGCAGCCAGAGGGGCGAGGGAGCAAAGAATTCACCCCTCCACTTT
-	TRBV13	TRBD1	TRBJ2-1	CASSPDRGLNEQFF	TGTGCCAGCAGCCCCGACAGGGGGCTAAATGAGCAGTTCTTC
-	TRBV3-1/TRBV3-2	-	TRBJ2-7	CASSQNRTEQYF	TGTGCCAGCAGCCAGAACAGGACCGAGCAGTACTTC
-	TRBV15	-	TRBJ2-3	CATSSISQRRHTDTQYF	TGTGCCACCAGCAGTATATCACAGCGGAGACACACAGATACGCAGTATTTT
-	TRBV6-5	TRBD2	TRBJ2-2	CASRGLADTGELFF	TGTGCCAGCAGGGGACTAGCGGACACCGGGGAGCTGTTTTTT
-	TRBV7-2	-	TRBJ2-7	CASSLARVSHYEQYF	TGTGCCAGCAGCTTAGCCCGGGTATCTCACTACGAGCAGTACTTC
medium-sized	TRBV6-5	TRBD1	TRBJ1-2	CASRVQGAGSGYTF	TGTGCCAGCAGAGTACAGGGGGCTGGTAGTGGCTACACCTTC
-	TRBV5-6	-	TRBJ1-6	CASSYGGINSPLHF	TGTGCCAGCAGCTATGGCGGGATTAATTCACCCCTCCACTTT
-	TRBV7-8	TRBD1	TRBJ2-5	CASSPLTGTQETQYF	TGTGCCAGCTCGCCCCTGACAGGGACCCAGGAGACCCAGTACTTC
-	TRBV4-3	-	TRBJ2-2	CASSQAWTGELFF	TGCGCCAGCAGCCAAGCCTGGACCGGGGAGCTGTTTTTT
once	TRBV11-2	-	TRBJ1-1	CASSHRQKVSYGNTEAFF	TGTGCCAGCAGCCACCGACAGAAAGTATCCTATGGGAACACTGAAGCTTTCTTT
-	TRBV19	-	TRBJ1-4	CASSMGTPNEKLFF	TGTGCCAGTAGTATGGGGACCCCAAATGAAAAACTGTTTTTT
-	TRBV7-6	-	TRBJ2-5	CASSLRGSATFKTQYF	TGTGCCAGCAGCTTACGTGGCAGTGCCACCTTTAAGACCCAGTACTTC
-	TRBV7-3	-	TRBJ2-7	CASSYEEGHYEQYF	TGTGCCAGCAGCTATGAAGAGGGGCATTACGAGCAGTACTTC
-	TRBV19	TRBD1	TRBJ1-5	CASSTPPTGEQPQHF	TGTGCCAGTAGTACCCCACCGACAGGGGAGCAGCCCCAGCATTTT
-	TRBV5-6	-	TRBJ2-2	CASSLIEKGYTGELFF	TGTGCCAGCAGCTTGATCGAAAAAGGGTACACCGGGGAGCTGTTTTTT